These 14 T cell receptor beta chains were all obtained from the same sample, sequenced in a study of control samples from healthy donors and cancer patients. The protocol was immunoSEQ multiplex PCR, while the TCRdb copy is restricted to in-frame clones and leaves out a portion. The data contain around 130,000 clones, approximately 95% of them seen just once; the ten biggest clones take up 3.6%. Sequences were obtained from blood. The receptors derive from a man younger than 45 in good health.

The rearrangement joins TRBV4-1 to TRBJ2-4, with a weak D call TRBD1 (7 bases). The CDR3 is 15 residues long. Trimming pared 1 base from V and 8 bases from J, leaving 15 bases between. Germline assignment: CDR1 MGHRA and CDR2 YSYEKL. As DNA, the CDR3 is TGCGCCAGCAGCCAAGCTCAGGGGGGTGGGGACATTCAGTACTTC. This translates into CASSQAQGGGDIQYF.

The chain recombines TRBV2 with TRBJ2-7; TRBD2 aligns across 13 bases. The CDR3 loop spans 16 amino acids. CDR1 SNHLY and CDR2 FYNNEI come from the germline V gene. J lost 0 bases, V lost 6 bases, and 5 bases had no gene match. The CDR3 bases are TGTGCCAGCAGCGCCGGACTAGCGGGGGCCTCCTACGAGCAGTACTTC. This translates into CASSAGLAGASYEQYF.

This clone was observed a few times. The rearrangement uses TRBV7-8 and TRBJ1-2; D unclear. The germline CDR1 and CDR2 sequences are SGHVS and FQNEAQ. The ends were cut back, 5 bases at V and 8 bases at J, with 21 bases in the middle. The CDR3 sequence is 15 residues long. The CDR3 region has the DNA TGTGCCAGCAGCCAAAGTCCCGGGTCCCCGGGAGGCTACACCTTC. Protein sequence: CASSQSPGSPGGYTF. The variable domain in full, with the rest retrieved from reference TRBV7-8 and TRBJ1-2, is GAGVSQSPRYKVAKRGQDVALRCDPISGHVSLFWYQQALGQGPEFLTYFQNEAQLDKSGLPSDRFFAERPEGSVSTLKIQRTQQEDSAVYLCASSQSPGSPGGYTFGSGTRLTVV.

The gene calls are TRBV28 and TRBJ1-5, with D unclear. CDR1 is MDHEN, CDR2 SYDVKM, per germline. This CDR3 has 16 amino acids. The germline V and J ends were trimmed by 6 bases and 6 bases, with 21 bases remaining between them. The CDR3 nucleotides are TGTGCCAGCAGCACTGCACCTCGTTCGGGTTTTCAGCCCCAGCATTTT. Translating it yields CASSTAPRSGFQPQHF.

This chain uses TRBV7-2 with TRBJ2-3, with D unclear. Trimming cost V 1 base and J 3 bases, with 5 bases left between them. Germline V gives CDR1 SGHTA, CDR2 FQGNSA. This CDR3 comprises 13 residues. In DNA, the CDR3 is TGTGCCAGCAGCTTAGTGGTAACAGATACGCAGTATTTT. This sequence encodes CASSLVVTDTQYF. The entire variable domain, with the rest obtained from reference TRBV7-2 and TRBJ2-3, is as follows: GAGVSQSPSNKVTEKGKDVELRCDPISGHTALYWYRQSLGQGLEFLIYFQGNSAPDKSGLPSDRFSAERTGGSVSTLTIQRTQQEDSAVYLCASSLVVTDTQYFGPGTRLTVL.

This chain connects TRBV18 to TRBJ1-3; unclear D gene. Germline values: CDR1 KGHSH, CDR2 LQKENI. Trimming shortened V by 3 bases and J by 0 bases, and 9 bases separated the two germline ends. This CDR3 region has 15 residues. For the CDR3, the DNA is TGTGCCAGCTCACCGGGATCGAGCTCTGGAAACACCATATATTTT. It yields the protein CASSPGSSSGNTIYF.

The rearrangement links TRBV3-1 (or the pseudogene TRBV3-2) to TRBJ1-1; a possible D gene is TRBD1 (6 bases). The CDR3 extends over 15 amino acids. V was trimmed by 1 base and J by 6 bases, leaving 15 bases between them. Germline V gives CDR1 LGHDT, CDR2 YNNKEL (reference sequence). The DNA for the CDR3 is TGTGCCAGCAGCCAAGCTTTGCGGGGGGCGGCTGAAGCTTTCTTT. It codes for CASSQALRGAAEAFF.

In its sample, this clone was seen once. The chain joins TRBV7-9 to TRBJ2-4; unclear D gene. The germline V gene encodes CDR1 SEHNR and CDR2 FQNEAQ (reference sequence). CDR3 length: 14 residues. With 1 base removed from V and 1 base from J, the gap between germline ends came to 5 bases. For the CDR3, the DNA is TGTGCCAGCAGCTTAGGTTGGGCCAAAAACATTCAGTACTTC. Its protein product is CASSLGWAKNIQYF.

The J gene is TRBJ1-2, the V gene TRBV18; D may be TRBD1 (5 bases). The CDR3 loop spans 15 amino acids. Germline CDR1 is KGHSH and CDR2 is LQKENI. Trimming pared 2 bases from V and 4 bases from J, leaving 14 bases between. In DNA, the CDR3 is TGTGCCAGCTCACCAGAGGGGCTTTCAACCTATGGCTACACCTTC. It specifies CASSPEGLSTYGYTF.

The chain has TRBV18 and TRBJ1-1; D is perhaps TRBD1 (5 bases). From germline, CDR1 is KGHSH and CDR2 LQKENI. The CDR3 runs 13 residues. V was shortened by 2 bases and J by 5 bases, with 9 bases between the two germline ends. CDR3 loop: CASSPGGKTEAFF. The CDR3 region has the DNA TGTGCCAGCTCACCAGGGGGAAAGACTGAAGCTTTCTTT.

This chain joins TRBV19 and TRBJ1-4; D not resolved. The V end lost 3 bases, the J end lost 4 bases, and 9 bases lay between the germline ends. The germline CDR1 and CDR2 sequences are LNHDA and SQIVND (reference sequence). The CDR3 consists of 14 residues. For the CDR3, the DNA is TGTGCCAGTAGTATTGGGCAGCTTAATGAAAAACTGTTTTTT. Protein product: CASSIGQLNEKLFF.

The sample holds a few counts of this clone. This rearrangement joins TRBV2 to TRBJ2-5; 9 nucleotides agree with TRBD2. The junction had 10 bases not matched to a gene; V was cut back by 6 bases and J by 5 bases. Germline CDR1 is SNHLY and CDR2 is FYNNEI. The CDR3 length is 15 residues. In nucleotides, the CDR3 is TGTGCCAGCAGCGTAGCGGGGGCCAGATACGAGACCCAGTACTTC. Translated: CASSVAGARYETQYF.

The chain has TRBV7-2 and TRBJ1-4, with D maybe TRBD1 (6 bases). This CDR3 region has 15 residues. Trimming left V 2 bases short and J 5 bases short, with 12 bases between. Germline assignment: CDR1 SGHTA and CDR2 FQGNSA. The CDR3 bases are TGTGCCAGCAGCTTAAGGCGGGGGCCAAATGAAAAACTGTTTTTT. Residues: CASSLRRGPNEKLFF.

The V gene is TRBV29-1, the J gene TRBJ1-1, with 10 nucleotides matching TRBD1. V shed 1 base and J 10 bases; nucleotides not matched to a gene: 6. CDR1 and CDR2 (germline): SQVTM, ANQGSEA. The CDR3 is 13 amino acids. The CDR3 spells CSVEGQGALGAFF. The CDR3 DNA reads TGCAGCGTTGAAGGACAGGGGGCCCTTGGAGCTTTCTTT.